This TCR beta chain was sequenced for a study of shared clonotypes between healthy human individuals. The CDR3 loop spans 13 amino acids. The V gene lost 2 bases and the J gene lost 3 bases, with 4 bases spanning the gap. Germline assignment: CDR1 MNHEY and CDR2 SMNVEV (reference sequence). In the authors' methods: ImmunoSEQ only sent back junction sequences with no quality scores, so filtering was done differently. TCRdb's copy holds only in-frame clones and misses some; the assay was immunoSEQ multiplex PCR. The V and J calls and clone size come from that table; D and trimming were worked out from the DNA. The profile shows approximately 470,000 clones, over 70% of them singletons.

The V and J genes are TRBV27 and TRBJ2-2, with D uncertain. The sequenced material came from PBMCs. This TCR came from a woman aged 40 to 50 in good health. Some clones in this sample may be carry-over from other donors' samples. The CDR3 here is CASSLDYTGELFF. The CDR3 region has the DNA TGTGCCAGCAGTTTAGACTACACCGGGGAGCTGTTTTTT.